This entry lists 8 T cell receptor beta chains sequenced from one sample in a study of shared clonotypes between healthy human individuals. Produced via immunoSEQ multiplex PCR; TCRdb's table is partial and in-frame only. There are around 2.1 million clones in the sample; about 93% occur only once, and over 1.5% lies in the top ten. CD45RO-negative, CCR7-selected cells formed the naive CD8 fraction, which excluded terminally differentiated effector memory CD45RA+ cells. The sequencing sample was made of naive CD8+ T cells from PBMCs. These receptors were collected from a man aged 18 to 30 in good health. Some clones in this sample may be carry-over from other donors' samples.

This chain joins TRBV9 and TRBJ2-2, with D hard to call. Trimming removed 0 bases at V and 4 bases at J, with 13 bases between. The CDR3 is 16 residues long. Germline V gene data show CDR1 as SGDLS and CDR2 as YYNGEE. CDR3 bases: TGTGCCAGCAGCGTAGAGACCCAGATGGGCACCGGGGAGCTGTTTTTT. Translated, it gives CASSVETQMGTGELFF.

The V gene is TRBV7-3, the J gene TRBJ2-2; 7 bases map to TRBD2. The CDR3 covers 15 residues. Germline assignment: CDR1 SGHTA and CDR2 FQGTGA. J gave up 6 bases and V 3 bases, and 7 bases lay outside the gene matches. Here the CDR3 DNA reads TGTGCCAGCAGCTTGGAGGGAGGGGCCGCCGGGGAGCTGTTTTTT. Its translation: CASSLEGGAAGELFF. Full variable domain (remainder filled in from reference TRBV7-3 and TRBJ2-2): GAGVSQTPSNKVTEKGKYVELRCDPISGHTALYWYRQSLGQGPEFLIYFQGTGAADDSGLPNDRFFAVRPEGSVSTLKIQRTERGDSAVYLCASSLEGGAAGELFFGEGSRLTVL.

The V call is TRBV6-5, the J call TRBJ2-3, with 10 bases lining up with TRBD1. Germline assignment: CDR1 MNHEY and CDR2 SVGAGI. With V trimmed by 8 bases and J by 1 base, 3 bases remained unmatched. The CDR3 spans 14 residues. Here the CDR3 DNA reads TGTGCCAGCTGGGACAGGGGCGGCACAGATACGCAGTATTTT. Its protein product is CASWDRGGTDTQYF.

V gene TRBV5-1 combines with J gene TRBJ1-2; 7 bases are shared with TRBD1. Germline lookup yields CDR1 SGHRS and CDR2 YFSETQ. CDR3 length: 14 amino acids. After removal of 0 bases from V and 4 bases from J, the junction contained 3 bases not matched to a gene. The CDR3 protein is CASSLVGTVYGYTF. The CDR3 nucleotides are TGCGCCAGCAGCTTGGTGGGGACAGTCTATGGCTACACCTTC.

The chain combines TRBV4-2 with TRBJ1-1; D perhaps matches TRBD1 (5 bases). Per germline, CDR1 LGHNA and CDR2 YNFKEQ. The CDR3 runs 16 residues. V was clipped by 5 bases and J by 3 bases, with 19 bases between them. The CDR3 nucleotides are TGTGCCAGCAGCGAGCAACACTGGGGGTGGGACACTGAAGCTTTCTTT. Protein product: CASSEQHWGWDTEAFF.

The chain carries TRBV2 and TRBJ1-1; unclear D gene. Trimming cost V 7 bases and J 3 bases, with 15 bases left between them. CDR1 is SNHLY and CDR2 is FYNNEI in the germline V gene. This CDR3 contains 14 residues. CDR3 sequence reads: CASTDAGSYTEAFF. CDR3 DNA sequence: TGTGCCAGCACGGACGCAGGATCTTACACTGAAGCTTTCTTT.

The genes are TRBV23-1 and TRBJ2-1; D is ambiguous. TRBV23-1 falls under the ORF class, with uncertain function. The CDR3 sequence is 11 residues long. The germline V and J ends were trimmed by 8 bases and 2 bases, with 4 bases remaining between them. The CDR3 nucleotides read TGCGCCAGCTACACCTACAATGAGCAGTTCTTC. It specifies CASYTYNEQFF.

J is TRBJ1-4 and V is TRBV5-6; a weak D match, TRBD1 (6 bases). The CDR3 extends over 15 amino acids. Germline-derived CDR1 and CDR2 are SGHDT and YYEEEE. Trimming cost V 5 bases and J 0 bases, with 11 bases left between them. CDR3: CASRPRGTTNEKLFF. In nucleotides, the CDR3 is TGTGCCAGCAGACCGAGGGGGACAACTAATGAAAAACTGTTTTTT.